These T cell receptor beta chains were read from a single sample in a study of blood T cell repertoires in COVID-19. Using immunoSEQ multiplex PCR, the repertoire was profiled, and TCRdb retains in-frame clones only, with some absent. The table has tens of thousands of clones, about 86% seen once. Sequences were obtained from peripheral blood. Receptors originate from a woman aged 80 or over in a cohort sampled during active or convalescent COVID-19. CDR3s include the opening cysteine and the closing phenylalanine or tryptophan. A D gene is named only where the DNA matches it firmly. The listing skips clone size in some rows; elsewhere it reads once, few, many or a size class.

CDR3: CAVGAGPGNTIYF; DNA: TGTGCCGTCGGAGCAGGGCCTGGAAACACCATATATTTT; D: .; J: TRBJ1-3; size: .; V: TRBV10-3
CDR3: CASSETGSVNEQFF; DNA: TGTGCCAGCAGTGAGACAGGGTCGGTCAATGAGCAGTTCTTC; D: TRBD1; J: TRBJ2-1; size: .; V: TRBV25-1
CDR3: CASSRLASYEQYF; DNA: TGTGCCAGCAGCCGATTAGCCTCCTACGAGCAGTACTTC; D: .; J: TRBJ2-7; size: few; V: TRBV7-9
CDR3: CASSLKSSGNTIYF; DNA: TGTGCCAGCAGCTTAAAATCGTCCGGAAACACCATATATTTT; D: .; J: TRBJ1-3; size: .; V: TRBV7-3
CDR3: CASSPIFSEGTEAFF; DNA: TGTGCCAGCAGCCCCATATTCTCTGAGGGCACTGAAGCTTTCTTT; D: .; J: TRBJ1-1; size: .; V: TRBV11-1
CDR3: CASREPGENSEAFF; DNA: TGCGCCAGCAGGGAACCAGGGGAAAATTCTGAAGCTTTCTTT; D: .; J: TRBJ1-1; size: .; V: TRBV10-2
CDR3: CATSRGGGTYEQYF; DNA: TGTGCCACCAGCAGGGGGGGAGGAACCTACGAGCAGTACTTC; D: .; J: TRBJ2-7; size: .; V: TRBV3-1/TRBV3-2
CDR3: CASRKTGEGNQPQHF; DNA: TGTGCCAGCAGGAAGACAGGGGAAGGCAATCAGCCCCAGCATTTT; D: TRBD1; J: TRBJ1-5; size: .; V: TRBV6-6
CDR3: CASSLFPGQGIGHLGGYTF; DNA: TGTGCCAGCAGCTTATTCCCGGGACAGGGTATTGGGCACTTGGGTGGCTACACCTTC; D: TRBD1; J: TRBJ1-2; size: .; V: TRBV7-6
CDR3: CASRPTGVPDTEAFF; DNA: TGTGCCAGCAGACCCACAGGGGTACCGGACACTGAAGCTTTCTTT; D: TRBD1; J: TRBJ1-1; size: .; V: TRBV6-5
CDR3: CASSKKGRRESSYNEQFF; DNA: TGTGCCAGCAGCAAAAAGGGGAGGCGGGAGAGCTCCTACAATGAGCAGTTCTTC; D: .; J: TRBJ2-1; size: .; V: TRBV21-1
CDR3: CASSPPGAEAFF; DNA: TGTGCCAGCAGCCCCCCAGGGGCAGAAGCTTTCTTT; D: .; J: TRBJ1-1; size: .; V: TRBV11-3
CDR3: CASSQLAGERGSYNEQFF; DNA: TGTGCCAGCAGCCAACTAGCGGGAGAGAGGGGGTCCTACAATGAGCAGTTCTTC; D: TRBD2; J: TRBJ2-1; size: once; V: TRBV7-3
CDR3: CASSLVATMNTEAFF; DNA: TGCGCCAGCAGCTTGGTGGCAACCATGAACACTGAAGCTTTCTTT; D: .; J: TRBJ1-1; size: .; V: TRBV5-1